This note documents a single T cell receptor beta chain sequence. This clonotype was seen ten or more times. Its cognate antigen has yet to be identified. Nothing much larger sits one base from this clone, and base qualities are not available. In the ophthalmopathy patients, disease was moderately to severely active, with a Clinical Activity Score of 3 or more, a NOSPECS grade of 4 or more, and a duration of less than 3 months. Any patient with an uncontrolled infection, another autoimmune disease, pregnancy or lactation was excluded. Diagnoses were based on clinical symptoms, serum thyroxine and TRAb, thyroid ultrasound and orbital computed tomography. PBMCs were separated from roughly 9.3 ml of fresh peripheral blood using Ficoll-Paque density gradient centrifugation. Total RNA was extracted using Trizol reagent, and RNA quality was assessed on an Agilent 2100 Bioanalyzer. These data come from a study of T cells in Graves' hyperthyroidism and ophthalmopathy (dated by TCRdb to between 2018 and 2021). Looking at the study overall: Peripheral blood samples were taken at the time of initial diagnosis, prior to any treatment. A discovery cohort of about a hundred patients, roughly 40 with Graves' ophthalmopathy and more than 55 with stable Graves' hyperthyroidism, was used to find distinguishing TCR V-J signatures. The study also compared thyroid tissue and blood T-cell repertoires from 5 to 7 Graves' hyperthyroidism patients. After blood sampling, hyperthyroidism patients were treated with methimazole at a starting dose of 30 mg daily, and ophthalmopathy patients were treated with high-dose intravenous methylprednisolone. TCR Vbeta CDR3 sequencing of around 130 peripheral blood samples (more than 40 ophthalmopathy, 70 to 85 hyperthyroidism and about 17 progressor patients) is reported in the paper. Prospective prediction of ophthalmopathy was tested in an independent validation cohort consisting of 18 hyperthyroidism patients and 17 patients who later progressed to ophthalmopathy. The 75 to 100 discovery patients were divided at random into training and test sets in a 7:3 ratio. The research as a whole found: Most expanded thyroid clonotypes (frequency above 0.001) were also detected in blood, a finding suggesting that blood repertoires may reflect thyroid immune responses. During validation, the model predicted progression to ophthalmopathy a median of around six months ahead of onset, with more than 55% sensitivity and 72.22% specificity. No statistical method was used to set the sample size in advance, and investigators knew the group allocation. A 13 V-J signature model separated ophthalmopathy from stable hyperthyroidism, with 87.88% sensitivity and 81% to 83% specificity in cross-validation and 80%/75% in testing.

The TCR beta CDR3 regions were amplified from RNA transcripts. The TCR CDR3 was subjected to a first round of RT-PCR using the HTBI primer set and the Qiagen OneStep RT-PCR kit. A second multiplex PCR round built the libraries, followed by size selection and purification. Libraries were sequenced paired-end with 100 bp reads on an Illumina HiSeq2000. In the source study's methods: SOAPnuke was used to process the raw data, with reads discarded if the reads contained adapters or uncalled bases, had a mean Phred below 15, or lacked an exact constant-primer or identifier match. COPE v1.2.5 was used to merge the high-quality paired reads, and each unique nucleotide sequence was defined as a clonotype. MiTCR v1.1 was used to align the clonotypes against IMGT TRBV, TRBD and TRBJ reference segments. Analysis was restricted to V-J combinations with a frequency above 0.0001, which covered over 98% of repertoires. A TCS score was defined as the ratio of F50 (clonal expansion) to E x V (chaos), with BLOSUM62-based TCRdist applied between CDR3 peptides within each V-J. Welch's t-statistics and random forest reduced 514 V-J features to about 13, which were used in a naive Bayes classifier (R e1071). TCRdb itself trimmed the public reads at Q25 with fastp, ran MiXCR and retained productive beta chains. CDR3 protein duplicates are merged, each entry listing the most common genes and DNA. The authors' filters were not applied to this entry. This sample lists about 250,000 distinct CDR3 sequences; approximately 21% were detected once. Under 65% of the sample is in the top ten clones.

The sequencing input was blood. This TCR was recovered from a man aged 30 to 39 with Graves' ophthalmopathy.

The CDR3 protein is CASSEARPDSGKHNEQFF. The sequence in DNA is TGTGCCAGCAGTGAAGCGCGTCCGGATAGCGGGAAACACAATGAGCAGTTCTTC. The chain links TRBV6-1 with TRBJ2-1; TRBD2 lines up with 8 middle nucleotides. V trim: 0 bases; J trim: 5 bases; unmatched bases: 12. The CDR3 goes from the cysteine to the phenylalanine over 18 residues. This entry keeps only the CDR3 DNA: 54 bases, framed from base 1. CDR1 and CDR2 were assigned from the germline V gene as MNHNS and SASEGT.